Below are 7 T cell receptor beta chains sequenced from a single sample in a study of cytotoxic CD8 clonotypes in ibrutinib-treated CLL. Assay: immunoSEQ multiplex PCR; the TCRdb copy retains only in-frame clones and omits some. The sample shows 35,000 to 40,000 clones, about 47% of them seen only once. The sequences come from PBMCs, collected before ibrutinib treatment. The receptors shown here come from a human donor with chronic lymphocytic leukemia.

This clone was found a few times. The V gene is TRBV7-9, the J gene TRBJ1-6; D not certain. CDR1 and CDR2 from the germline V gene are SEHNR and FQNEAQ (reference sequence). V lost 2 bases and J 5 bases, leaving 13 bases between the germline ends. The CDR3 runs to 16 residues. CDR3 protein: CASSLWEAPNNSPLHF. CDR3 DNA: TGTGCCAGCAGCTTATGGGAGGCCCCAAATAATTCACCCCTCCACTTT.

A few counts support this clone. This sequence joins TRBV21-1 and TRBJ1-1. TRBV21-1 is a documented pseudogene. The CDR3 contains 9 residues. DNA of the CDR3: TGTGCTAGACTTTTAGGTGCTTTCTTT. Encoded protein: CARLLGAFF.

The genes are TRBV5-5 and TRBJ2-1; 7 bases are shared with TRBD1. CDR3 length equals 13 residues. Germline V lookup: CDR1 SGHKS, CDR2 YYEKEE (reference sequence). With 4 bases clipped from V and 6 bases from J, the junction kept 4 bases outside the gene matches. The CDR3 protein is CASSHGTVNEQFF. CDR3 DNA sequence: TGTGCCAGCAGCCACGGGACAGTCAATGAGCAGTTCTTC.

The CDR3 spells CASSQGQGARGYTF. The CDR3 DNA reads as TGTGCCAGCAGCCAAGGACAGGGGGCGCGTGGCTACACCTTC. V is TRBV4-2 and J is TRBJ1-2, with 10 bases matching TRBD1. Germline V lookup: CDR1 LGHNA, CDR2 YNFKEQ. V shed 1 base, J shed 7 bases, and the junction held 3 bases outside the gene matches. This CDR3 is 14 amino acids long.

The genes are TRBV6-6 and TRBJ2-1; D perhaps matches TRBD2 (7 bases). Germline CDR1 and CDR2: MNHNY and SVGAGI (reference sequence). V lost 2 bases and J lost 6, with 17 bases in between. The CDR3 runs to 16 residues. In DNA, the CDR3 is TGTGCCAGCAGTTACGGGGGGGCCTCCCCTAGCAATGAGCAGTTCTTC. This encodes CASSYGGASPSNEQFF.

The rearrangement uses TRBV9 and TRBJ1-4, with unresolved D. The V gene's germline CDR1 is SGDLS and CDR2 YYNGEE. This CDR3 has 14 amino acids. V shed 4 bases and J shed 0 bases, with 7 bases lying between them. The CDR3 reads CASSLRATNEKLFF. CDR3 sequence (DNA): TGTGCCAGCAGCCTACGGGCAACTAATGAAAAACTGTTTTTT.

The table lists this clone with a few counts. The chain combines TRBV5-1 with TRBJ1-5; 7 nucleotides agree with TRBD1. V lost 0 bases, J lost 5 bases, and 2 bases stayed unmatched. CDR1 is SGHRS, CDR2 YFSETQ, per germline. The CDR3 is 14 amino acids. The CDR3 coding sequence is TGCGCCAGCAGCTTGGGCAGGGGGGATCAGCCCCAGCATTTT. This gives the protein CASSLGRGDQPQHF.